This TCR beta chain is drawn from a study of T cell responses to AZD1222 COVID-19 vaccine. Here immunoSEQ multiplex PCR was the method, and the copy in TCRdb shows in-frame clones only, minus some. The sample lists over 110,000 clones, around 90% occurring once. The CDR3 contains 15 residues. V lost 0 bases to trimming and J lost 0 bases, with 8 bases between them. Per germline, CDR1 LGHNA and CDR2 YSLEER. About this clone itself: Its antigen is unidentified.

Study-wide results and limits: The repertoires were collected only after the peak T cell response.

This clonotype was obtained from an adult who received the AZD1222 COVID-19 vaccine. The input for sequencing was peripheral blood, taken 28 days after the second AZD1222 dose. This chain connects TRBV4-3 to TRBJ1-1, with D hard to call. For the CDR3, the DNA is TGCGCCAGCAGCCAAGATTCCACACTGAACACTGAAGCTTTCTTT. Amino acids: CASSQDSTLNTEAFF.